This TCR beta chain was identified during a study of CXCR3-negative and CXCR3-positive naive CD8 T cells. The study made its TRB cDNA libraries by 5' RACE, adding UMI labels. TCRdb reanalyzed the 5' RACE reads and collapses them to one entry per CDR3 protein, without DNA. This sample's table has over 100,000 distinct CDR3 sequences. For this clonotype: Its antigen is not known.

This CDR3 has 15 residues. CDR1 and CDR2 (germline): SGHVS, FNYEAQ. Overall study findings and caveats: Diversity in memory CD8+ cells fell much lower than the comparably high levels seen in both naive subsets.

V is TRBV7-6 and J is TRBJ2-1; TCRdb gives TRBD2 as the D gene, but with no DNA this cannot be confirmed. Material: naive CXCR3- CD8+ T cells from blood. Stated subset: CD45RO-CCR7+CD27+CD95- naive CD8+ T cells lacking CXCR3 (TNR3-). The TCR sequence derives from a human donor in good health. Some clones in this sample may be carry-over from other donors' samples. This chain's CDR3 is CASSSRLAGNNEQFF. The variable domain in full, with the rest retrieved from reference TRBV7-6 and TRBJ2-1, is GAGVSQSPRYKVTKRGQDVALRCDPISGHVSLYWYRQALGQGPEFLTYFNYEAQQDKSGLPNDRFSAERPEGSISTLTIQRTEQRDSAMYRCASSSRLAGNNEQFFGPGTRLTVL.